This T cell receptor beta chain was identified in a study of blood T cell repertoires in COVID-19. CDR3 length: 10 amino acids. CDR1 is SQVTM and CDR2 is ANQGSEA in the germline V gene. The V and J ends lost 2 bases and 11 bases respectively, with 9 bases between them. Source study methods: The authors estimated nucleated cell counts from reference gene primer amplification. Produced via immunoSEQ multiplex PCR; TCRdb's table is partial and in-frame only. That table furnishes V, J and clone size, whereas the DNA furnished D and trimming. Of under 70,000 clones in the sample, around four fifths were seen once.

V and J are TRBV29-1 and TRBJ1-1; the D is unclear. The sample comprised peripheral blood. This receptor was taken from a woman older than 75 with acute or convalescent COVID-19. The CDR3 here is CSVEREVAFF. The CDR3 DNA reads as TGCAGCGTTGAAAGAGAGGTTGCTTTCTTT.